This TCR beta chain emerged from a study of blood T cell repertoires in COVID-19. This CDR3 region has 15 residues. Germline values: CDR1 MNHEY, CDR2 SMNVEV (reference sequence). The junction had 9 bases not matched to a gene; V was cut back by 3 bases and J by 7 bases. Using immunoSEQ multiplex PCR, the repertoire was profiled, and TCRdb retains in-frame clones only, with some absent. Seen here are 95,000 to 120,000 clones, 85% to 90% observed once, and the top ten hold around 4.5%. This TCR derives from a woman in her forties or fifties with acute or convalescent COVID-19. Source material: peripheral blood. V is TRBV27 and J is TRBJ2-1, with TRBD1 identical over 7 bases. CDR3: CASSLGKRGLNEQFF. The CDR3 coding sequence is TGTGCCAGCAGTTTGGGAAAAAGGGGGCTGAATGAGCAGTTCTTC.